This TCR beta chain is drawn from a study of cytomegalovirus exposure and HLA in healthy donors. Study overall: Out of 150 million to 200 million T cells, an earlier analysis found about 100 million unique TCR beta sequences in total. Study findings and constraints: Further analysis was carried out later, and it showed several of the most significant clusters appearing linked to common viral pathogens. Being productive about 87% or about 30% of the time was typical of most TCR beta V segments in an earlier analysis.

As to this clone: Its antigen is currently unknown.

Amplification used 60 Vbeta primers and 13 Jbeta primers. The table came from immunoSEQ multiplex PCR; TCRdb's copy has only in-frame clones and leaves some out. There are some 210,000 clones in the sample; 60% to 80% occur only once, and approximately 3.9% lies in the top ten. The ends were cut back, 0 bases at V and 3 bases at J, with 9 bases in the middle. CDR3 size: 14 residues. Germline values: CDR1 SGHNT, CDR2 YYREEE (reference sequence). The sequenced sample was PBMCs. The chain couples TRBV5-4 to TRBJ1-1; D gene ambiguous. This TCR was sampled from a male donor in good health and CMV-seronegative. In DNA form, the CDR3 reads TGTGCCAGCAGCTTGGTTGGTACGGACACTGAAGCTTTCTTT. Encoded protein: CASSLVGTDTEAFF.